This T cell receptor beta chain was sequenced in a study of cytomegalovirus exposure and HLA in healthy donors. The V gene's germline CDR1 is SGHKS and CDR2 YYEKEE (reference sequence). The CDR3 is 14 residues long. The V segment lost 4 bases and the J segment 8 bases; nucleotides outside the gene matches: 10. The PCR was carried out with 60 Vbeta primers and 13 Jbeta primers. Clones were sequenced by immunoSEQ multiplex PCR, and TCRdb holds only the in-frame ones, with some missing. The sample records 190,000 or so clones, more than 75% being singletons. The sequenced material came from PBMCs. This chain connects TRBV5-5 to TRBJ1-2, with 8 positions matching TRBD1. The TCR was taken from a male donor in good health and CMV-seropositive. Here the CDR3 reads CASSRPPTGDGYTF. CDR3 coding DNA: TGTGCCAGCAGCCGACCCCCGACAGGGGACGGCTACACCTTC.